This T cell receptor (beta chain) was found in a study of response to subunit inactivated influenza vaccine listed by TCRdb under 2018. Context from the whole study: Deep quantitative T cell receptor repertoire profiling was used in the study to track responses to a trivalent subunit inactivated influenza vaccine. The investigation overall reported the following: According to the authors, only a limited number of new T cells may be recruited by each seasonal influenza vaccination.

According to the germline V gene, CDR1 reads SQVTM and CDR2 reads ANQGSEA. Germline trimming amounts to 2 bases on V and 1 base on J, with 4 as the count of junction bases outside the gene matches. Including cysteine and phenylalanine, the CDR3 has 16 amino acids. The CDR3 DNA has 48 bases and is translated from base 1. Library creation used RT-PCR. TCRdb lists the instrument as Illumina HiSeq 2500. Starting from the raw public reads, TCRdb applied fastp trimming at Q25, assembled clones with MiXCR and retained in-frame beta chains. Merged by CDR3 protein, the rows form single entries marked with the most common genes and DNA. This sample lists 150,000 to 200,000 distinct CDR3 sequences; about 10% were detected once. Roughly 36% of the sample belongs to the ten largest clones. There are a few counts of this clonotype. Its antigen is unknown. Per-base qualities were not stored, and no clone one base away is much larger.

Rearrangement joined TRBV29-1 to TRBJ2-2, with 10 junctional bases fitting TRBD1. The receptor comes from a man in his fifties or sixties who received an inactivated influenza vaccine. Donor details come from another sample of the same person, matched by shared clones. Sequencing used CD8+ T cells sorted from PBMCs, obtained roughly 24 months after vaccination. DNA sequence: TGCAGCGTTGAATATAGGGACAGGGGGAACACCGGGGAGCTGTTTTTT. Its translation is CSVEYRDRGNTGELFF.